The entry below gives a single TCR beta chain sequence along with its context. Its antigen remains unidentified. Profiling relied on immunoSEQ multiplex PCR, and the TCRdb table lists in-frame clones only, not all of them. The data hold roughly 850,000 clones, with about 96% observed a single time. This record belongs to a study of shared clonotypes between healthy human individuals. CD8 cells classed as naive were CD45RO-negative and positively selected for CCR7, excluding terminally differentiated effector memory CD45RA+ cells. Broader study findings: Non-shared clonotypes had lower generation probabilities than those shared by all four donors.

V gave up 0 bases and J gave up 2 bases; unmatched junction bases: 7. This CDR3 is built from 17 residues. CDR1 is SGDLS, CDR2 YYNGEE, per germline. The rearrangement uses TRBV9 and TRBJ2-1, with 8 bases aligning to TRBD2. The sequenced sample was naive CD8+ T cells sorted from blood. The origin of this receptor is a man in his thirties or forties in good health. DNA of the CDR3: TGTGCCAGCAGCGTAGATCCACTAGCGGAGGCCTACAATGAGCAGTTCTTC. Translation: CASSVDPLAEAYNEQFF.